This T cell receptor beta chain comes out of a study of blood T cells in healthy people across ages. Primers used in a second PCR of about 7 to 12 cycles were a sample-barcoded 5' primer and a J-beta primer mix. Using its own MiXCR run on the 5' RACE reads, TCRdb lists one record per CDR3 protein. The sample includes hundreds of thousands of distinct CDR3 sequences, roughly 25% seen only once; the top ten take more than 8.5%. The CDR3 contains 14 residues. Germline V lookup: CDR1 DFQATT, CDR2 SNEGSKA (reference sequence). Losses at the gene ends were 4 bases for V and 6 bases for J; bases not matched to a gene: 11. This sample was shared with a second study, whose subject was T cells of mothers and their children.

V and J are TRBV20-1 and TRBJ1-2; 7 bases align to TRBD1. The sequenced sample was blood. This TCR was recovered from a boy between 10 and 17 years old in good health. The CDR3 DNA sequence: TGCAGTGCTACACCTTACAGGGGAGGGCATGGCTACACCTTC. Protein product: CSATPYRGGHGYTF.